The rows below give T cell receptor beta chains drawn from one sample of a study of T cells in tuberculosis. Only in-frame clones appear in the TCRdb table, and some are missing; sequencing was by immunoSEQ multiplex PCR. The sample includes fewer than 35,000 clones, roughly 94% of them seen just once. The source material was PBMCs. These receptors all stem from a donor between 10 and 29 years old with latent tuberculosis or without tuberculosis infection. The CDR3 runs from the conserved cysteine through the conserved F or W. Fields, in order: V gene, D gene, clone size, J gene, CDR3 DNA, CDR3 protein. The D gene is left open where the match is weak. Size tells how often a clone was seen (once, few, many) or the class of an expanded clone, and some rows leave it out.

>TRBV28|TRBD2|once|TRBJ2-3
TGTGCCAGCAGTTTAGATTTTAGCGGGAGCCCAGATACGCAGTATTTT
CASSLDFSGSPDTQYF
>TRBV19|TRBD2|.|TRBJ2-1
TGTGCCAGTAGTATGACTAGCGGGGACTACAATGAGCAGTTCTTC
CASSMTSGDYNEQFF
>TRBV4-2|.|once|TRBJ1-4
TGTGCCAGCAGCCAGGGCGGGGGGGAGGAAAAACTGTTTTTT
CASSQGGGEEKLFF
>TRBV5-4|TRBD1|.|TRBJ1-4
TGTGCCAGCAGCGTCCGGGACAGAGACTTGTTCGGTGAAAAACTGTTTTTT
CASSVRDRDLFGEKLFF
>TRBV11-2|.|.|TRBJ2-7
TGTGCCAGCAGCTTAGGTTTGCTAGCCATGAGCTCCTACGAGCAGTACTTC
CASSLGLLAMSSYEQYF
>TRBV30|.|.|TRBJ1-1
TGTGCCTGGAGTGTACATGGAGGCAGACCTGAAGCTTTCTTT
CAWSVHGGRPEAFF
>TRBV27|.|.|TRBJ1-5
TGTGCCAGCAGTTACGGGGGGAATCAGCCCCAGCATTTT
CASSYGGNQPQHF
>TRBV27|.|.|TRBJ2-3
TGTGCCAGCAGTCCTCGCACAGATACGCAGTATTTT
CASSPRTDTQYF
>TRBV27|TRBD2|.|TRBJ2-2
TGTGCCAGCAAGGCGCTAGCGGGAGACACCGGGGAGCTGTTTTTT
CASKALAGDTGELFF
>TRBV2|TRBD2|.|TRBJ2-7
TGTGCCAGCTTATCGAGCGGGAGACCCTACGAGCAGTACTTC
CASLSSGRPYEQYF
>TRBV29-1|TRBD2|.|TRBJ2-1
TGCAGCGTTGAAGATTGGATAGCGGGATACAATGAGCAGTTCTTC
CSVEDWIAGYNEQFF
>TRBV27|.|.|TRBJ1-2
TGTGCCAGCAGTTCAAGCCCAGGACTGAATGGCTACACCTTC
CASSSSPGLNGYTF
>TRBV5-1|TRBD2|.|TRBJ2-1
TGCGCCAGCCTGGGACTAAACAATGAGCAGTTCTTC
CASLGLNNEQFF
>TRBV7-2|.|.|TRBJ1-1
TGTGCCGCTCTGCGGATGACTGAAGCTTTCTTT
CAALRMTEAFF
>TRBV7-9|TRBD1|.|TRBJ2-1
TGTGCCAGCAGCTGGGACAGGGGGCCTCACAATGAGCAGTTCTTC
CASSWDRGPHNEQFF
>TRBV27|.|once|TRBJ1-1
TGTGCCAGCACCCCTGGCGGGCAGAACACTGAAGCTTTCTTT
CASTPGGQNTEAFF
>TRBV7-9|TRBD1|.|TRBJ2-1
TGTGCCAGCAGCCGGGGACAGGGCGTCAACAATGAGCAGTTCTTC
CASSRGQGVNNEQFF
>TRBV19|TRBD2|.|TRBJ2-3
TGTGCCAGTAGTATAGAGGGCCAAGCGGGGGATACGCAGTATTTT
CASSIEGQAGDTQYF
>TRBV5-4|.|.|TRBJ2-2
TGTGCCAGCAGTCCCCCAGGGACGAACACCGGGGAGCTGTTTTTT
CASSPPGTNTGELFF
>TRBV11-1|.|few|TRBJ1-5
TGTGCCAGCAGCAGTAACCGGGATCAGCCCCAGCATTTT
CASSSNRDQPQHF
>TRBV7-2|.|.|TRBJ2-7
TGTGCCAGCAGCCCGACACAGGGTTTCGGGAGGGAGCAGTACTTC
CASSPTQGFGREQYF
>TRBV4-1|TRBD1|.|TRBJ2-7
TGCGCCAGCAGCCAAGAGACCCAGGGGGTGGCCGAGCAGTACTTC
CASSQETQGVAEQYF
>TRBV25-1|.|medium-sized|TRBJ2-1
TGTGCCAGCAGTAACCTCGGCGGAGTTAGCTCCTACAATGAGCAGTTCTTC
CASSNLGGVSSYNEQFF
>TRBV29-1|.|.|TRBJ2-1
TGCAGCGTTGCCCCCGGAGGGCCATTGGATGAGCAGTTCTTC
CSVAPGGPLDEQFF
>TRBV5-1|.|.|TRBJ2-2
TGCGCCAGCAGCCTTCCCGGAGGGGCCGGGGAGCTGTTTTTT
CASSLPGGAGELFF
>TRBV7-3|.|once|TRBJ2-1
TGTGCCAGCAGCTTGTCGGGACTGGTTTACAATGAGCAGTTCTTC
CASSLSGLVYNEQFF
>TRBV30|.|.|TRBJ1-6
TGTGCCTGGAGTGTACCACCCTGGAGGATGGATTCACCCCTCCACTTT
CAWSVPPWRMDSPLHF
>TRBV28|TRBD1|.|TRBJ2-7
TGTGCCAGCACCCTGGGGTTCAACTGGGACAGGAGCTCCTACGAGCAGTACTTC
CASTLGFNWDRSSYEQYF
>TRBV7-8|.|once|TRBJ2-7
TGTGCCAGCAGCTCAGGGGACCACGAGCAGTACTTC
CASSSGDHEQYF
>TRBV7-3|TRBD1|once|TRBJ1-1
TGTGCCAGCAGCTTAGGGACAGCCAACGAAGCTTTCTTT
CASSLGTANEAFF
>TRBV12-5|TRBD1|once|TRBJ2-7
TGTGCTAGTGGACCGACCGGGACAGAAAACTACGAGCAGTACTTC
CASGPTGTENYEQYF
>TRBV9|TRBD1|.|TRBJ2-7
TGTGCCAGCAGCCCCGGGACAGGCTACGAGCAGTACTTC
CASSPGTGYEQYF
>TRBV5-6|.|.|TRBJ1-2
TGTGCCAGCAGCTCACAGAATAGCTATGGCTACACCTTC
CASSSQNSYGYTF
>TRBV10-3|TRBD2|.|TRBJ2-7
TGTGCCACCCAGCGGACTAGCGCAAACGAGCAGTACTTC
CATQRTSANEQYF
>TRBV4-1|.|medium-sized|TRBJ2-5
TGCGCCAGCTCCCCACAGGGGAGGGAGACCCAGTACTTC
CASSPQGRETQYF
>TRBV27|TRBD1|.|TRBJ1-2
TGTGCCAGCACACAGGGGGCCGGCTATGGCTACACCTTC
CASTQGAGYGYTF
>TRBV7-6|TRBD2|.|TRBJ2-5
TGTGCCAGCAGCTTAGCCGGGACTAGCGGTGGCCAAGAGACCCAGTACTTC
CASSLAGTSGGQETQYF
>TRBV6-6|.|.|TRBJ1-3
TGTGCCAGCAGCCCTTTATTAGAAGGAAACACCATATATTTT
CASSPLLEGNTIYF
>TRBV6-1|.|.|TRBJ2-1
TGTGCCAGCAGTGAATTCCGGACTAATACCAATGAGCAGTTCTTC
CASSEFRTNTNEQFF
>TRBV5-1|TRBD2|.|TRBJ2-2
TGCGCCACCGGTCTAGCGGGAGGTGACACCGGGGAGCTGTTTTTT
CATGLAGGDTGELFF
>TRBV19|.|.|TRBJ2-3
TGTGCCAGTAGTCCCGGACTTATCACAGATACGCAGTATTTT
CASSPGLITDTQYF
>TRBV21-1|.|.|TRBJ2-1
TGTGCCAGCACACACTACGGGAGAAGATCCTACAATGAGCAGTTCTTC
CASTHYGRRSYNEQFF
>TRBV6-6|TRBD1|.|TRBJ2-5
TGTGCCAGCAGTTCCCGGGACAGGGGATTTGGAGAGACCCAGTACTTC
CASSSRDRGFGETQYF
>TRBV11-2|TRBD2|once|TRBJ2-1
TGTGCCAGCAGCTTAGTGAGGCTAGCGGGAGTTAGCGATGAGCAGTTCTTC
CASSLVRLAGVSDEQFF
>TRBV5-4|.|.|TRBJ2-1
TGTGCCAGCAGCCGGTGGGCGGGTCGCTACAATGAGCAGTTCTTC
CASSRWAGRYNEQFF
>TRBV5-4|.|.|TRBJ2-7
TGTGCCAGCAGCCCGAATGCGGGACGGGACTACGAGCAGTACTTC
CASSPNAGRDYEQYF
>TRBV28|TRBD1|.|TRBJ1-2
TGTGCCAGCAGTGTTCTGACAGGGCCCTATGGCTACACCTTC
CASSVLTGPYGYTF
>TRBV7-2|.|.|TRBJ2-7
TGTGCCAGCAGCTTAATCAGATACGAGCAGTACTTC
CASSLIRYEQYF
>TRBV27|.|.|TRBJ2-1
TGTGCCAGCAGTTTAATGGGGAGTTGGGGTAGAGACGGTGAGCAGTTCTTC
CASSLMGSWGRDGEQFF
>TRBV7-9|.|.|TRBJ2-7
TGTGCCAGCAGCCTCGGACCAAGCGGGGAGCAGTACTTC
CASSLGPSGEQYF
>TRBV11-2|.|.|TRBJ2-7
TGTGCCAGCAGCTTGGACTACTACGAGCAGTACTTC
CASSLDYYEQYF
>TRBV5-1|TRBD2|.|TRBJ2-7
TGCGCCAGCAGGGGGACTAGCGGGGCCGTCTACGAGCAGTACTTC
CASRGTSGAVYEQYF
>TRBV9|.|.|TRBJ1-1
TGTGCCAGCAGCGTTTCAGGGGACACTGAAGCTTTCTTT
CASSVSGDTEAFF
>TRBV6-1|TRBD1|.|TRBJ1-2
TGTGCCAGCAGCCAGGGGGACAGGGGCCGCGGCTACACCTTC
CASSQGDRGRGYTF
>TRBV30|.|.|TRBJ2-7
TGTGCCTGGAGAGTAATAGCGGCAGGTTACTACGAGCAGTACTTC
CAWRVIAAGYYEQYF
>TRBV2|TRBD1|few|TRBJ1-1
TGTGCCAGCAGTGAAGCGGAGCGGGCAGGGGGACGTGAAGCTTTCTTT
CASSEAERAGGREAFF
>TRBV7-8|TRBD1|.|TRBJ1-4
TGTGCCAGCAGCCCCGGCCGGGACAGGCGGGGCGAAAAACTGTTTTTT
CASSPGRDRRGEKLFF
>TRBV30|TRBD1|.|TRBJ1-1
TGTGCCTGGAGTTTCAGACAGGGGAGGGGTACTGAAGCTTTCTTT
CAWSFRQGRGTEAFF
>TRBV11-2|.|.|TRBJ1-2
TGTGCCAGCAGCTCTGGTTCGGGGGTCGGCTACACCTTC
CASSSGSGVGYTF